This T cell receptor beta chain was obtained from a study of T cells after yellow fever vaccination. In the study overall: Fractions of limited cellularity were prepared by means of SMART-Seq v4 Ultra Low Input. Overall study results and limits: Relatively few clonotypes were ones that appeared in both CD4 and CD8 compartments. The secondary response was weaker but peaked faster, day 5 versus 15.

A universal primer site and UMIs were added as TCR cDNA was made by 5'RACE template switching. TCRdb fed the 5' RACE reads into MiXCR, producing one record per CDR3 protein. The sample has roughly 170,000 distinct CDR3 sequences, 5.5% to 8% seen once. In the case of this clonotype: The antigen remains unidentified. A junction end diverges from the germline sequence, so it may reflect a read error.

This receptor was taken from a man aged 18 to 35 who received the YFV17D yellow fever vaccine. Specimen: CD4+ T cells sorted from PBMCs, collected on the day of the first yellow fever vaccination.

The CDR3 is CASSLRTGSTKAFF. CDR3 DNA sequence: TGTGCCAGCAGCTTGAGGACAGGGAGCACTAAAGCTTTCTTT. The chain combines TRBV7-2 with TRBJ1-1; TRBD1 agrees at 8 bases. This CDR3 spans 14 amino acids. Germline V gives CDR1 SGHTA, CDR2 FQGNSA.